These 23 T cell receptor beta chains share one sample of origin, sequenced in a study of blood T cells in healthy people across ages. Sample-barcoded 5' priming and a J-beta primer mix drove a second PCR of 7 to 11 cycles. TCRdb recomputed calls from the 5' RACE reads with MiXCR, one row per CDR3 protein. The table has 630,000 or so distinct CDR3 sequences, less than 40% seen once. Sequenced: blood. These receptors were taken from a woman older than 75 in good health.

This clonotype was recorded at least ten times. The CDR3 loop is CSARGEGLAGGPKYNEQFF. CDR3 DNA: TGCAGTGCTAGAGGGGAGGGACTAGCGGGGGGGCCCAAATACAATGAGCAGTTCTTC. The chain links TRBV20-1 to TRBJ2-1; TRBD2 agrees at 16 bases. In germline, CDR1 is DFQATT, CDR2 SNEGSKA (reference sequence). The CDR3 runs 19 residues. The V gene end was trimmed by 1 base and the J gene end by 4 bases; junction bases not matched to a gene: 10.

The J gene is TRBJ2-1, the V gene TRBV29-1; D possibly corresponds to TRBD1 (5 bases). Germline loops: CDR1 SQVTM, CDR2 ANQGSEA. This CDR3 has 13 residues. V gave up 3 bases and J gave up 3 bases, with 9 bases separating them. For the CDR3, the DNA is TGCAGCGTTGAGACAGTAGACTACAATGAGCAGTTCTTC. Its translation: CSVETVDYNEQFF.

This clonotype was detected many times. V is TRBV29-1 and J is TRBJ2-7; 8 bases agree with TRBD1. This CDR3 comprises 13 residues. CDR1 and CDR2 from the germline V gene are SQVTM and ANQGSEA. J was trimmed by 1 base and V by 7 bases; bases with no gene match: 6. CDR3 coding DNA: TGCAGCGCTTCGACAGGGGATTCCTACGAGCAGTACTTC. It yields the protein CSASTGDSYEQYF.

In its sample, this clonotype was seen a few times. J is TRBJ1-1 and V is TRBV7-9, with 12 bases lining up with TRBD1. This CDR3 region has 16 residues. Germline assignment: CDR1 SEHNR and CDR2 FQNEAQ (reference sequence). V lost 8 bases and J lost 5; bases outside the gene matches: 12. The CDR3 DNA sequence: TGTGCCAGCCAAGGGACAGGGGGCTACACGGGGACTGAAGCTTTCTTT. This encodes CASQGTGGYTGTEAFF.

This clonotype was seen once. The genes are TRBV5-1 and TRBJ2-5, with a weak D call TRBD2 (5 bases). V was clipped by 0 bases and J by 11 bases, with 17 bases between them. The CDR3 is 14 amino acids. The germline V gene encodes CDR1 SGHRS and CDR2 YFSETQ. CDR3 nucleotide sequence: TGCGCCAGCAGCTTGGGGAGTCGAGGGAATGAGCAGTACTTC. It codes for CASSLGSRGNEQYF.

Turning to this clonotype: The junction departs from the called germline gene at one end, perhaps through a read error. The chain recombines TRBV10-3 with TRBJ2-5; unclear D gene. Germline loops: CDR1 ENHRY, CDR2 SYGVKD. The CDR3 has 14 amino acids. This CDR3 is CAIGERPGGDEQYF. The CDR3 region has the DNA TGTGCCATCGGTGAAAGACCGGGTGGGGATGAGCAGTACTTC.

V usage is TRBV20-1 and J usage is TRBJ2-7, with a tentative D call TRBD2 (5 bases). V was trimmed by 4 bases and J by 0 bases, leaving 13 bases between them. The CDR3 contains 14 residues. The germline gives CDR1 DFQATT, CDR2 SNEGSKA (reference sequence). In DNA form, the CDR3 reads TGCAGTGCTACCCGGGGTCTCCCCTCCTACGAGCAGTACTTC. Amino acid sequence: CSATRGLPSYEQYF.

This chain joins TRBV30 and TRBJ1-1; D remains unclear. This CDR3 is 14 amino acids long. Germline V gene sequence: CDR1 GTSNPN, CDR2 SVGIG (reference sequence). The V end was cut by 3 bases, the J end by 4 bases, with 15 bases between. The CDR3 nucleotides are TGTGCCTGGAGGCCTCCCGGGTTCTTCACTGAAGCTTTCTTT. It codes for CAWRPPGFFTEAFF.

The table lists this clonotype with a few counts. CDR3 amino acids: CASSFPGPQGAETQYF. The CDR3 nucleotides read TGTGCCAGCAGTTTTCCGGGGCCCCAAGGTGCAGAGACCCAGTACTTC. The rearrangement joins TRBV6-1 to TRBJ2-5; D may match TRBD1 or TRBD2 (5 bases each). The CDR3 runs to 16 residues. The V gene's germline CDR1 is MNHNS and CDR2 SASEGT. Trimming removed 5 bases from V and 4 bases from J, with 20 bases in between.

This chain joins TRBV5-6 and TRBJ1-4; 8 nucleotides match TRBD1. In germline, CDR1 is SGHDT, CDR2 YYEEEE. Trimming took 1 base from V and 7 from J; bases not matched to a gene: 6. This CDR3 is built from 15 residues. The CDR3 DNA is TGTGCCAGCAGCTTGCTCGGACAGGGAGGTGAAAAACTGTTTTTT. Protein: CASSLLGQGGEKLFF.

The genes are TRBV9 and TRBJ2-3; 9 nucleotides match TRBD2. The V gene's germline CDR1 is SGDLS and CDR2 YYNGEE. The J segment lost 2 bases and the V segment lost 0 bases, leaving 7 bases of the junction unmatched. The CDR3 spans 17 residues. The chain's CDR3 is CASSVDPSGMVTDTQYF. In nucleotides, the CDR3 is TGTGCCAGCAGCGTAGATCCTAGCGGGATGGTCACAGATACGCAGTATTTT.

This clonotype was detected many times. V gene TRBV30 combines with J gene TRBJ2-3, with D unresolved. The CDR3 totals 12 residues. V was trimmed by 4 bases and J by 0 bases, leaving 5 bases between them. Germline V lookup: CDR1 GTSNPN, CDR2 SVGIG (reference sequence). CDR3: CAWTISTDTQYF. The CDR3 DNA follows: TGTGCCTGGACTATCAGCACAGATACGCAGTATTTT.

On this clonotype: Relative to the germline gene, one junction end is altered; a read error may explain this. The chain has TRBV29-1 and TRBJ1-2; perhaps TRBD1 as D (5 bases). The CDR3 covers 18 residues. Germline V CDR1 and CDR2: SQVTM, ANQGSEA. The CDR3 reads CSVEDRWGRDRGDYGHTF. Written as DNA, the CDR3 is TGCAGCGTTGAAGATCGTTGGGGCAGGGACCGGGGGGATTATGGCCACACCTTC.

This clonotype appeared a few times. The V and J genes are TRBV5-4 and TRBJ1-1; 7 bases agree with TRBD1. The CDR3 is made up of 14 amino acids. Trimming took 4 bases from V and 7 from J; bases not matched to a gene: 10. CDR1 and CDR2 from the germline V gene are SGHNT and YYREEE (reference sequence). Written as DNA, the CDR3 is TGTGCCAGCAGCAAAACTGGGACAGAGATTGAAGCTTTCTTT. Translated: CASSKTGTEIEAFF.

The rearrangement joins TRBV7-2 to TRBJ2-6, with 8 positions matching TRBD1. The CDR3 runs to 16 residues. CDR1 SGHTA and CDR2 FQGNSA come from the germline V gene. J was trimmed by 4 bases and V by 4 bases; bases with no gene match: 6. The CDR3 reads CASSSTGVGGANVLTF. CDR3 nucleotide sequence: TGTGCCAGCAGCTCGACAGGGGTTGGAGGGGCCAACGTCCTGACTTTC. The full variable domain, rest sourced from reference TRBV7-2 and TRBJ2-6, is GAGVSQSPSNKVTEKGKDVELRCDPISGHTALYWYRQSLGQGLEFLIYFQGNSAPDKSGLPSDRFSAERTGGSVSTLTIQRTQQEDSAVYLCASSSTGVGGANVLTFGAGSRLTVL.

This clonotype was seen at least ten times. The chain couples TRBV7-2 to TRBJ1-5, with D hard to call. Germline assignment: CDR1 SGHTA and CDR2 FQGNSA. V was cut by 1 base and J by 7 bases, with 8 bases left in between. This CDR3 region has 13 residues. DNA of the CDR3: TGTGCCAGCAGCTTAGAGGGTCACCAGCCCCAGCATTTT. Protein product: CASSLEGHQPQHF.

The rearrangement links TRBV4-2 to TRBJ2-7; D remains unclear. V was shortened by 0 bases and J by 7 bases, with 13 bases between the two germline ends. The CDR3 is 14 amino acids. CDR1 LGHNA and CDR2 YNFKEQ come from the germline V gene. CDR3 nucleotide sequence: TGTGCCAGCAGCCAAGAACGGACGTCTGGGGAGCAGTACTTC. Translating it yields CASSQERTSGEQYF.

In this sample, this clonotype turned up many times. The rearrangement uses TRBV9 and TRBJ2-3; D remains unclear. The CDR3 covers 12 residues. CDR1 is SGDLS, CDR2 YYNGEE, per germline. Trimming took 0 bases from V and 6 from J, leaving 5 bases between them. The CDR3 DNA sequence: TGTGCCAGCAGCGTAGCCGGGGATACGCAGTATTTT. Protein sequence: CASSVAGDTQYF.

This chain links TRBV20-1 with TRBJ2-1, with D perhaps matching TRBD1 or TRBD2 (5 bases each). Trimming left V 0 bases short and J 0 bases short, with 9 bases between. The V gene's germline CDR1 is DFQATT and CDR2 SNEGSKA (reference sequence). This CDR3 contains 15 residues. In nucleotides, the CDR3 is TGCAGTGCTAGAGACGGGACCACCTCCTACAATGAGCAGTTCTTC. Protein: CSARDGTTSYNEQFF.

This clonotype was counted once. Given a much more abundant clone one base away, this may be a read error. The V call is TRBV6-2 or TRBV6-3, the J call TRBJ2-1; 9 bases line up with TRBD1. V lost 10 bases to trimming and J lost 10 bases; unmatched junction nucleotides: 17. Germline V CDR1 and CDR2: MNHEY, SVGEGT. There are 15 residues in the CDR3. The CDR3 DNA reads TGTGCCAACAGGGATGGGACAGGGATAAACCCGGAGCAGTTCTTC. Protein: CANRDGTGINPEQFF.

The rearrangement joins TRBV30 to TRBJ2-2; D gene uncertain. Germline V gene lookup returns CDR1 GTSNPN and CDR2 SVGIG (reference sequence). The CDR3 is made up of 14 amino acids. The V end lost 5 bases, the J end lost 6 bases, and 16 bases lay between the germline ends. CDR3 nucleotides: TGTGCCTGGCGGCCGGGCATGTGGGCCGGGGAGCTGTTTTTT. Protein: CAWRPGMWAGELFF.

This clonotype occurred a few times. This chain connects TRBV5-6 to TRBJ1-1; the D gene is possibly TRBD1 (5 bases). V gave up 2 bases and J gave up 1 base, with 12 bases separating them. The germline gives CDR1 SGHDT, CDR2 YYEEEE. CDR3 length: 15 residues. This chain's CDR3 is CASSLPGRTNTEAFF. CDR3 DNA: TGTGCCAGCAGCTTACCAGGGCGCACGAACACTGAAGCTTTCTTT.

This clonotype was picked up a small number of times. This chain joins TRBV4-3 and TRBJ1-2; 9 nucleotides align to TRBD1. J lost 2 bases, V lost 3 bases, and 7 bases had no gene match. The CDR3 length is 16 residues. CDR1 and CDR2 from the germline V gene are LGHNA and YSLEER. The CDR3 sequence: CASSHIGTGMNYGYTF. CDR3 DNA sequence: TGCGCCAGCAGCCACATTGGGACAGGGATGAACTATGGCTACACCTTC.